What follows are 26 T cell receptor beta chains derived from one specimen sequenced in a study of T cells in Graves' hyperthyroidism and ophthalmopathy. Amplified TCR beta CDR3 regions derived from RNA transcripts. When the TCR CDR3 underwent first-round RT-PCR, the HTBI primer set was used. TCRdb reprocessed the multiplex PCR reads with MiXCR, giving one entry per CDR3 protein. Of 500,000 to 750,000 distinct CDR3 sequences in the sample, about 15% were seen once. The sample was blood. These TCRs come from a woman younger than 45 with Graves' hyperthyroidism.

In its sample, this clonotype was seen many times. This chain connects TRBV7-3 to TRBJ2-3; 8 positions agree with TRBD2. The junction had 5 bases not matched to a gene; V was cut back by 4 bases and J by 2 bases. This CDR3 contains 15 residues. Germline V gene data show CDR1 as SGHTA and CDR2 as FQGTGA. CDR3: CASSSLAGPTDTQYF. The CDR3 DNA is TGTGCCAGCAGCTCCTTAGCGGGACCCACAGATACGCAGTATTTT.

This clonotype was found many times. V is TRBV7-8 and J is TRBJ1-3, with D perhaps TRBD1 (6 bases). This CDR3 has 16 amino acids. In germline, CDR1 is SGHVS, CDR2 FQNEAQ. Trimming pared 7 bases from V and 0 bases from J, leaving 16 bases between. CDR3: CASKQQGRNSGNTIYF. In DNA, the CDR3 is TGTGCCAGCAAACAACAGGGAAGAAACTCTGGAAACACCATATATTTT. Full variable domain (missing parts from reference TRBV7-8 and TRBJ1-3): GAGVSQSPRYKVAKRGQDVALRCDPISGHVSLFWYQQALGQGPEFLTYFQNEAQLDKSGLPSDRFFAERPEGSVSTLKIQRTQQEDSAVYLCASKQQGRNSGNTIYFGEGSWLTVV.

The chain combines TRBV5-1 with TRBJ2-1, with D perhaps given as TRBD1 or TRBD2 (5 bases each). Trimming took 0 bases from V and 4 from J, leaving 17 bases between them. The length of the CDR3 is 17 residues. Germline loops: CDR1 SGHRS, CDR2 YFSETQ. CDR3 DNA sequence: TGCGCCAGCAGCTTGGCCTACGGGGACGGACCGTACAATGAGCAGTTCTTC. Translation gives CASSLAYGDGPYNEQFF.

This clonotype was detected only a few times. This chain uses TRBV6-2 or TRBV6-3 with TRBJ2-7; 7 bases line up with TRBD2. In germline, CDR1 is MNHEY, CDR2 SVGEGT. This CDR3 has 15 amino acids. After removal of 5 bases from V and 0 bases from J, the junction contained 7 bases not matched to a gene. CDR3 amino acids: CASSLLRGNSYEQYF. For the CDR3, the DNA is TGTGCCAGCAGTCTCTTGCGGGGGAACTCCTACGAGCAGTACTTC.

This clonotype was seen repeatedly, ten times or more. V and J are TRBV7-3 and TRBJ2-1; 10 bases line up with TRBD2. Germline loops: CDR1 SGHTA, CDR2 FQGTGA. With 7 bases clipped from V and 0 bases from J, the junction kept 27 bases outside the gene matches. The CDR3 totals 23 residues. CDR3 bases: TGTGCCAGCAACGTACAGGGTAGTGGAAATGGACTAGCGGATATGAGCTCCTACAATGAGCAGTTCTTC. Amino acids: CASNVQGSGNGLADMSSYNEQFF.

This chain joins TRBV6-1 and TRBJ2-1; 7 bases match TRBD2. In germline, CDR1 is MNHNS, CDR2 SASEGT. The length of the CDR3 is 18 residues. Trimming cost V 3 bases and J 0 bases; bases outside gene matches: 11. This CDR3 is CASSDRTASGSSYNEQFF. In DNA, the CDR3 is TGTGCCAGCAGTGATAGGACTGCTAGCGGCAGCTCCTACAATGAGCAGTTCTTC.

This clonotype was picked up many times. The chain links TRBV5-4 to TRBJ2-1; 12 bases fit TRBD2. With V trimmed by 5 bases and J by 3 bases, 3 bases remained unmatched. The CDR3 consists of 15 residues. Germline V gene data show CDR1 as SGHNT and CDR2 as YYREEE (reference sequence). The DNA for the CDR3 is TGTGCCAGCAGGACACTAGCGGGAGGCTACAATGAGCAGTTCTTC. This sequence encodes CASRTLAGGYNEQFF.

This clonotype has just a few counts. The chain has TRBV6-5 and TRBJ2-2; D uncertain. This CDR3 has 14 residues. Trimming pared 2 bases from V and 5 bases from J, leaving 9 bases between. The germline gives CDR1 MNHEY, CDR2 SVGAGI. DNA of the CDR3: TGTGCCAGCAGTTACGAAAAAAGTACCGGGGAGCTGTTTTTT. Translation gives CASSYEKSTGELFF.

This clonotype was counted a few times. The CDR3 nucleotides are TGCAGTGCTAGGGCCCAAAACAGGGGTCGTGATTCACCCCTCCACTTT. Translating it yields CSARAQNRGRDSPLHF. The V call is TRBV20-1, the J call TRBJ1-6, with 7 bases identical to TRBD1. Germline V gives CDR1 DFQATT, CDR2 SNEGSKA (reference sequence). With V trimmed by 3 bases and J by 8 bases, 13 bases remained unmatched. The CDR3 consists of 16 residues.

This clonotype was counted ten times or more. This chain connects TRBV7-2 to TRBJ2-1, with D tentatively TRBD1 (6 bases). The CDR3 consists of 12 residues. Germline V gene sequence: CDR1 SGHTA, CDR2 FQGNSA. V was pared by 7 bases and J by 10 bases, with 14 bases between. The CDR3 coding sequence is TGTGCCAGCACGTCCGGGACACGAGAGCAGTTCTTC. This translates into CASTSGTREQFF.

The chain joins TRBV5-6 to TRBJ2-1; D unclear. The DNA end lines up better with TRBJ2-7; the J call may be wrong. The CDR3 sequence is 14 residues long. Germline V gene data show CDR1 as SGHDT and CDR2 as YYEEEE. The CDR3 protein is CASSHPSLYNEQYF. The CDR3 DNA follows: TGTGCCAGCAGCCACCCTAGTCTTTACAATGAGCAGTACTTC.

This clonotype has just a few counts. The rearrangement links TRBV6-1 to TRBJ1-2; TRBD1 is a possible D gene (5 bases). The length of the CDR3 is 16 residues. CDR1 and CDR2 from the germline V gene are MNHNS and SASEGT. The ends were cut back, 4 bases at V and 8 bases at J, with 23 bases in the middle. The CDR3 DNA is TGTGCCAGCAGTGCACGGAGACCTTCGGGGACGGCCGGCTACACCTTC. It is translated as CASSARRPSGTAGYTF.

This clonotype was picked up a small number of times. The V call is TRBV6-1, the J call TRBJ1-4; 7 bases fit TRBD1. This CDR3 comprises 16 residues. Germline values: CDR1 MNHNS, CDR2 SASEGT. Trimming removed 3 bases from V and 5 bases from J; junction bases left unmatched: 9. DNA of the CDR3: TGTGCCAGCAGTGACCCGAGACAGGGTCTAAATGAAAAACTGTTTTTT. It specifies CASSDPRQGLNEKLFF.

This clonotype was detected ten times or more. As DNA, the CDR3 is TGTGCCAGCAGCCAAGAGGGGAACACTGAAGCTTTCTTT. Amino acid sequence: CASSQEGNTEAFF. The chain couples TRBV3-1 to TRBJ1-1; unclear D gene. CDR1 is LGHDT, CDR2 YNNKEL, per germline (reference sequence). The CDR3 is 13 amino acids. Deletions cut 0 bases from V and 1 base from J, with 3 bases between.

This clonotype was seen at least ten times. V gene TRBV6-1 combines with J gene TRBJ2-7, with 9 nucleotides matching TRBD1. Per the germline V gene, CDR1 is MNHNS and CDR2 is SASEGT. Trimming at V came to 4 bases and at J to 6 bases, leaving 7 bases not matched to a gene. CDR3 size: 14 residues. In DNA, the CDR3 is TGTGCCAGCAGTGGGAACAGGGGGCCGAGCGAGCAGTACTTC. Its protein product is CASSGNRGPSEQYF.

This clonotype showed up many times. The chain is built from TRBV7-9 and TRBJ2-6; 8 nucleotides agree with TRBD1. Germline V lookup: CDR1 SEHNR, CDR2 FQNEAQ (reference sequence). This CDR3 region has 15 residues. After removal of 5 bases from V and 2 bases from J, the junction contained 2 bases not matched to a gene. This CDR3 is CASSTQGAGANVLTF. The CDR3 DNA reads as TGTGCCAGCAGCACACAGGGGGCTGGGGCCAACGTCCTGACTTTC.

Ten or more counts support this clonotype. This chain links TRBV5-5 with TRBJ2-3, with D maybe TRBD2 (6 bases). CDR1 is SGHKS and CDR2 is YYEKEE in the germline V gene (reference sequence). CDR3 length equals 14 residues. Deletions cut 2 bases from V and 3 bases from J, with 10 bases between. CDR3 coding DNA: TGTGCCAGCAGCTTTTCCCGGGAGACAGATACGCAGTATTTT. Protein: CASSFSRETDTQYF.

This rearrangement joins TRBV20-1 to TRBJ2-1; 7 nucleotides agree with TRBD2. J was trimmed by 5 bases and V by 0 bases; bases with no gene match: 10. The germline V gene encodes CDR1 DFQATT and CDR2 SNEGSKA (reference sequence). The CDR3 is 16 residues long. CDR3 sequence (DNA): TGCAGTGCTAGAGATAATGGGGGGGTCCCTGACAATGAGCAGTTCTTC. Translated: CSARDNGGVPDNEQFF.

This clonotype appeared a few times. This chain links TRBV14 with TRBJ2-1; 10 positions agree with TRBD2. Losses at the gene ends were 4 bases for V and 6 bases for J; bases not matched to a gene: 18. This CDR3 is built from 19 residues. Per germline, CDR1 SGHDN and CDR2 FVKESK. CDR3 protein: CASSPPAGLATRVGNEQFF. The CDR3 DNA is TGTGCCAGCAGCCCCCCAGCGGGACTAGCGACCCGTGTGGGCAATGAGCAGTTCTTC.

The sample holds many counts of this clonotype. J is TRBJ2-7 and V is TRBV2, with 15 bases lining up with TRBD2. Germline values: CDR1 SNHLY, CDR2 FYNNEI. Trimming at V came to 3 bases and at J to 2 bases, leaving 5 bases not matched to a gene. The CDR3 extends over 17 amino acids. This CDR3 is CASSDGGTSGRPYEQYF. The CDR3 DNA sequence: TGTGCCAGCAGTGACGGGGGGACTAGCGGGAGGCCCTACGAGCAGTACTTC.

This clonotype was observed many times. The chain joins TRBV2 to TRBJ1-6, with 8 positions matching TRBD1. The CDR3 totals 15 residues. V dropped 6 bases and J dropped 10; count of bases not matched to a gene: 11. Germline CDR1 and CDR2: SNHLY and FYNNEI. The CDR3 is CASRGIRGRGSPLHF. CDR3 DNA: TGTGCCAGCAGAGGCATCAGGGGGCGCGGGTCACCCCTCCACTTT.

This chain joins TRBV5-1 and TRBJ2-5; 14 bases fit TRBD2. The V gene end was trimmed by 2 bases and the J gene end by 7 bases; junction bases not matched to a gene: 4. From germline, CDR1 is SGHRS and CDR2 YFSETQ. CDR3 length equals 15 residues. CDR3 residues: CASSFGLAGGRTQYF. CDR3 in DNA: TGCGCCAGCAGCTTCGGACTAGCGGGAGGACGGACCCAGTACTTC. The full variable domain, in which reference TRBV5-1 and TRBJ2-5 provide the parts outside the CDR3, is KAGVTQTPRYLIKTRGQQVTLSCSPISGHRSVSWYQQTPGQGLQFLFEYFSETQRNKGNFPGRFSGRQFSNSRSEMNVSTLELGDSALYLCASSFGLAGGRTQYFGPGTRLLVL.

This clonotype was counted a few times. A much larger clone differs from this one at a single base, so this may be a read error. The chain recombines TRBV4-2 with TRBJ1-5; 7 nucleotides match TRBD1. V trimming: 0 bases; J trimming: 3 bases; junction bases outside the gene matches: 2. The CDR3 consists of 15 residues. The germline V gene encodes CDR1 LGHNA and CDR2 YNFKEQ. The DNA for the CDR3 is TGTGCCAGCAGCCAAGACGGGACAGCCAATCAGCCCCAGCATTTT. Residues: CASSQDGTANQPQHF.

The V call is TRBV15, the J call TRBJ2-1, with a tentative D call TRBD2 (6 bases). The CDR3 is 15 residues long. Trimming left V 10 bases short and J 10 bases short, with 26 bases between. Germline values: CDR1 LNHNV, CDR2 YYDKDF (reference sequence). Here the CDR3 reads CAIQEASALVREQFF. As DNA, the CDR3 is TGTGCCATCCAAGAGGCTAGCGCCCTTGTAAGGGAGCAGTTCTTC.

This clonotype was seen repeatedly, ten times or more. The CDR3 sequence is CASSQVSGTDTQYF. In DNA form, the CDR3 reads TGTGCCAGCAGCCAAGTTAGCGGGACAGATACGCAGTATTTT. V is TRBV3-1 and J is TRBJ2-3; 7 bases are a match to TRBD2. Germline CDR1 and CDR2: LGHDT and YNNKEL (reference sequence). With 1 base clipped from V and 3 bases from J, the junction kept 1 base outside the gene matches. This CDR3 is built from 14 residues.

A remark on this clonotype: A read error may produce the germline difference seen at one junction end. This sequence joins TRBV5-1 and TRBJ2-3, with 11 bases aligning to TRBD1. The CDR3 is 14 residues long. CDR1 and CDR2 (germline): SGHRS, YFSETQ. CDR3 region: CASSGQGAADTQYF. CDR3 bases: TGTGCCAGCAGCGGACAGGGGGCTGCAGATACGCAGTATTTT.